The 11 T cell receptor beta chains below all came from one sample that was sequenced in a study of T cells in Graves' hyperthyroidism and ophthalmopathy. Researchers amplified the TCR beta CDR3 regions from RNA transcripts. The primer set for the first-round RT-PCR of the TCR CDR3 was HTBI. MiXCR, applied by TCRdb to the multiplex PCR reads, yields one record per CDR3 protein. The sample contains 470,000 or so distinct CDR3 sequences, around 20% of which appear only once. Sequenced: blood. The origin of the receptors is a man aged 18 to 30 with Graves' hyperthyroidism.

The chain carries TRBV6-5 and TRBJ1-1; 11 bases agree with TRBD1. Germline CDR1 MNHEY, CDR2 SVGAGI. V gave up 4 bases and J gave up 5 bases; unmatched junction bases: 6. The CDR3 spans 15 residues. CDR3 protein: CASSSDRGLYTEAFF. The CDR3 DNA reads TGTGCCAGCAGTTCGGACAGGGGGCTGTATACTGAAGCTTTCTTT.

This clonotype was observed many times. The genes are TRBV19 and TRBJ1-1; D is possibly TRBD1 (5 bases). This CDR3 has 14 amino acids. The V end lost 7 bases, the J end lost 0 bases, and 12 bases lay between the germline ends. The germline V gene encodes CDR1 LNHDA and CDR2 SQIVND (reference sequence). The CDR3 sequence is CASKFPGMNTEAFF. In nucleotides, the CDR3 is TGTGCCAGTAAGTTCCCAGGGATGAACACTGAAGCTTTCTTT.

This clonotype was observed at least ten times. V and J are TRBV19 and TRBJ1-2; TRBD1 matches 10 bases. There are 15 residues in the CDR3. The ends lost 3 bases at V and 7 bases at J; junction bases unmatched: 8. CDR1 is LNHDA, CDR2 SQIVND, per germline (reference sequence). The CDR3 region has the DNA TGTGCCAGTAGTATGCCCGGGACAGGGGAGGCTGGCTACACCTTC. It is translated as CASSMPGTGEAGYTF. Full variable domain (remainder filled in from reference TRBV19 and TRBJ1-2): DGGITQSPKYLFRKEGQNVTLSCEQNLNHDAMYWYRQDPGQGLRLIYYSQIVNDFQKGDIAEGYSVSREKKESFPLTVTSAQKNPTAFYLCASSMPGTGEAGYTFGSGTRLTVV.

The chain couples TRBV30 to TRBJ1-1, with D possibly TRBD1 on 6 matching bases. The ends were cut back, 4 bases at V and 3 bases at J, with 15 bases in the middle. Germline CDR1 reads GTSNPN; CDR2 reads SVGIG (reference sequence). The CDR3 contains 14 residues. CDR3 sequence: CAWTAHRAHTEAFF. For the CDR3, the DNA is TGTGCCTGGACCGCACACAGGGCCCACACTGAAGCTTTCTTT.

In this sample, this clonotype turned up a few times. The chain uses TRBV10-2 and TRBJ2-1; possible D gene TRBD2, 6 bases. Per the germline V gene, CDR1 is WSHSY and CDR2 is SAAADI. The CDR3 sequence is 14 residues long. V was shortened by 2 bases and J by 4 bases, with 9 bases between the two germline ends. The CDR3 DNA reads as TGCGCCAGCAGTGAGCGGGGGAAATACAATGAGCAGTTCTTC. This sequence encodes CASSERGKYNEQFF.

This clonotype was seen repeatedly, ten times or more. This chain uses TRBV6-1 with TRBJ1-1; D is unresolved. V lost 0 bases and J lost 6, with 11 bases in between. CDR1 and CDR2 (germline): MNHNS, SASEGT. CDR3 size: 14 residues. CDR3 bases: TGTGCCAGCAGTGAAGCGCTCATAGCCCCTGAAGCTTTCTTT. This gives the protein CASSEALIAPEAFF.

This clonotype was counted many times. This chain joins TRBV12-3 or TRBV12-4 and TRBJ1-5; 10 bases map to TRBD1. This CDR3 contains 15 residues. With 3 bases clipped from V and 7 bases from J, the junction kept 6 bases outside the gene matches. CDR3 sequence: CASSLTGGIEQPQHF. As DNA, the CDR3 is TGTGCCAGCAGTTTGACAGGGGGCATAGAACAGCCCCAGCATTTT.

Ten or more counts support this clonotype. J is TRBJ1-1 and V is TRBV18; D remains ambiguous. Looked up from germline, CDR1 is KGHSH and CDR2 is LQKENI. V was clipped by 1 base and J by 1 base, with 7 bases between them. CDR3 length: 14 residues. The CDR3 is CASSPLQTNTEAFF. The CDR3 DNA follows: TGTGCCAGCTCACCACTACAGACGAACACTGAAGCTTTCTTT.

This clonotype was counted ten times or more. The CDR3 region has the DNA TGCGCCAGCAGCTTCGGACAGGGGAGACTGGCAGAGACCCAGTACTTC. Protein: CASSFGQGRLAETQYF. The chain joins TRBV5-1 to TRBJ2-5, with 9 nucleotides matching TRBD1. V shed 2 bases and J 4 bases; nucleotides not matched to a gene: 9. CDR1 SGHRS and CDR2 YFSETQ come from the germline V gene. The CDR3 is 16 residues long. The whole variable domain, remainder taken from reference TRBV5-1 and TRBJ2-5, is KAGVTQTPRYLIKTRGQQVTLSCSPISGHRSVSWYQQTPGQGLQFLFEYFSETQRNKGNFPGRFSGRQFSNSRSEMNVSTLELGDSALYLCASSFGQGRLAETQYFGPGTRLLVL.

This chain links TRBV7-6 with TRBJ2-6; 8 nucleotides align to TRBD2. Germline loops: CDR1 SGHVS, CDR2 FNYEAQ. This CDR3 spans 15 amino acids. V gave up 3 bases and J gave up 4 bases; unmatched junction bases: 2. The CDR3 protein is CASSLAGGGANVLTF. The CDR3 DNA reads as TGTGCCAGCAGCTTGGCGGGAGGCGGGGCCAACGTCCTGACTTTC.

This clonotype has ten or more counts. The chain uses TRBV6-5 and TRBJ2-7; no reliable D call. V lost 2 bases to trimming and J lost 2 bases, with 13 bases between them. Germline V gene lookup returns CDR1 MNHEY and CDR2 SVGAGI. CDR3 length: 15 residues. DNA for the CDR3: TGTGCCAGCAGTTACGCTATCGACCACGCCTACGAGCAGTACTTC. Protein: CASSYAIDHAYEQYF.